One and the same sample provided the 19 T cell receptor beta chains below, sequenced in a study of T cell changes during pregnancy in multiple sclerosis. TCRdb's copy holds only in-frame clones and misses some; the assay was immunoSEQ multiplex PCR. The sample includes over 100,000 clones, 90% to 95% seen only once; the top ten take 1.5% to 1.7%. The sequences come from peripheral blood, collected in the third trimester of pregnancy. The receptors originated from a female donor with multiple sclerosis, enrolled in a pregnancy study.

The rearrangement joins TRBV7-9 to TRBJ2-1, with a possible D match to TRBD2 (6 bases). CDR3 length equals 17 residues. Germline lookup yields CDR1 SEHNR and CDR2 FQNEAQ (reference sequence). Trimming took 1 base from V and 5 from J, leaving 18 bases between them. The CDR3 nucleotides are TGTGCCAGCAGCTTAGGGAGGCTAGCGAATGTCCACAATGAGCAGTTCTTC. Amino acid sequence: CASSLGRLANVHNEQFF.

This clone was detected only once. Written as DNA, the CDR3 is TGTGCCAGCAGTGATGGAGGGAGTCCGGAGACCCAGTACTTC. Protein product: CASSDGGSPETQYF. The genes are TRBV2 and TRBJ2-5; D is possibly TRBD2 (6 bases). Trimming took off 3 bases at V and 5 bases at J, with 13 bases between the two ends. This CDR3 is built from 14 residues. Germline V gives CDR1 SNHLY, CDR2 FYNNEI.

CDR3 in DNA: TGTGCCAGCAGCACAGTAGTCCGCAACTATGGCTACACCTTC. This translates into CASSTVVRNYGYTF. The chain uses TRBV2 and TRBJ1-2; the D is unclear. The germline CDR1 and CDR2 sequences are SNHLY and FYNNEI. This CDR3 contains 14 residues. Deletions cut 6 bases from V and 2 bases from J, with 13 bases between. Together with reference TRBV2 and TRBJ1-2, the CDR3 gives the full variable domain: EPEVTQTPSHQVTQMGQEVILRCVPISNHLYFYWYRQILGQKVEFLVSFYNNEISEKSEIFDDQFSVERPDGSNFTLKIRSTKLEDSAMYFCASSTVVRNYGYTFGSGTRLTVV.

J is TRBJ2-1 and V is TRBV28; 11 bases line up with TRBD1. V shed 5 bases, J shed 7 bases, and the junction held 7 bases outside the gene matches. Per germline, CDR1 MDHEN and CDR2 SYDVKM. This CDR3 is 15 amino acids long. CDR3 sequence (DNA): TGTGCCAGCAGTCTGGACAGGGGGCGCGCAAATGAGCAGTTCTTC. This translates into CASSLDRGRANEQFF.

The chain carries TRBV7-2 and TRBJ1-2; 10 bases align to TRBD1. Germline CDR1 and CDR2: SGHTA and FQGNSA. Trimming removed 0 bases from V and 4 bases from J; junction bases left unmatched: 5. The CDR3 has 16 residues. The CDR3 loop is CASSLAGTGVLYGYTF. CDR3 bases: TGTGCCAGCAGCTTAGCGGGGACAGGGGTCCTCTATGGCTACACCTTC.

V and J are TRBV19 and TRBJ2-1; D is possibly TRBD1 (5 bases). CDR1 LNHDA and CDR2 SQIVND come from the germline V gene (reference sequence). V lost 7 bases to trimming and J lost 5 bases, with 12 bases between them. The CDR3 has 13 amino acids. The CDR3, as DNA: TGTGCCAGTAATAGTCAAGGGGACAATGAGCAGTTCTTC. Its protein product is CASNSQGDNEQFF.

J is TRBJ1-1 and V is TRBV19; D is undetermined. The length of the CDR3 is 13 residues. The V gene lost 9 bases and the J gene lost 0 bases, with 11 bases spanning the gap. Germline CDR1 and CDR2: LNHDA and SQIVND (reference sequence). The CDR3 region has the DNA TGTGCCAGCGCGGCCCAAGTGAACACTGAAGCTTTCTTT. Translated, it gives CASAAQVNTEAFF. Full variable domain (missing parts from reference TRBV19 and TRBJ1-1): DGGITQSPKYLFRKEGQNVTLSCEQNLNHDAMYWYRQDPGQGLRLIYYSQIVNDFQKGDIAEGYSVSREKKESFPLTVTSAQKNPTAFYLCASAAQVNTEAFFGQGTRLTVV.

This clone occurred once. This sequence joins TRBV18 and TRBJ1-1; D possibly corresponds to TRBD1 (5 bases). The V gene lost 2 bases and the J gene lost 1 base, with 17 bases spanning the gap. The CDR3 length is 17 residues. Germline CDR1 and CDR2: KGHSH and LQKENI. The CDR3 loop reads CASSPNQGGGANTEAFF. In DNA, the CDR3 is TGTGCCAGCTCACCAAACCAGGGAGGAGGGGCGAACACTGAAGCTTTCTTT.

The chain links TRBV14 to TRBJ2-7; 11 nucleotides agree with TRBD1. CDR1 is SGHDN, CDR2 FVKESK, per germline. The CDR3 loop spans 14 amino acids. Trimming removed 9 bases from V and 1 base from J; junction bases left unmatched: 5. The CDR3 protein is CASNGQGASYEQYF. DNA of the CDR3: TGTGCCAGTAACGGACAGGGGGCTTCCTACGAGCAGTACTTC. Full variable domain (outside the CDR3, taken from reference TRBV14 and TRBJ2-7): EAGVTQFPSHSVIEKGQTVTLRCDPISGHDNLYWYRRVMGKEIKFLLHFVKESKQDESGMPNNRFLAERTGGTYSTLKVQPAELEDSGVYFCASNGQGASYEQYFGPGTRLTVT.

This clone was seen just once. The genes are TRBV27 and TRBJ2-7, with a possible D match to TRBD2 (6 bases). The ends were cut back, 2 bases at V and 7 bases at J, with 12 bases in the middle. Germline lookup yields CDR1 MNHEY and CDR2 SMNVEV (reference sequence). The CDR3 is 13 amino acids. CDR3 nucleotides: TGTGCCAGCAGTTTACTCCCTCGGGGGGAGCAGTACTTC. The encoded protein is CASSLLPRGEQYF.

The rearrangement links TRBV28 to TRBJ2-7; 10 bases match TRBD2. The germline V gene encodes CDR1 MDHEN and CDR2 SYDVKM. CDR3 length: 17 amino acids. The junction had 17 bases not matched to a gene; V was cut back by 6 bases and J by 6 bases. The CDR3 protein is CASSLRLGLAPRGEQYF. For the CDR3, the DNA is TGTGCCAGCAGCCTAAGGTTGGGACTAGCGCCACGAGGCGAGCAGTACTTC.

In this sample, this clone turned up once. The chain has TRBV7-2 and TRBJ2-7, with 7 bases fitting TRBD2. CDR1 SGHTA and CDR2 FQGNSA come from the germline V gene. The V segment lost 8 bases and the J segment 0 bases; nucleotides outside the gene matches: 7. CDR3 length: 14 residues. DNA for the CDR3: TGTGCCAGCGGTTCGATAGCGGGCTCCTACGAGCAGTACTTC. Translation gives CASGSIAGSYEQYF.

The chain employs TRBV11-2 and TRBJ2-7, with D possibly TRBD2 on 7 matching bases. Trimming shortened V by 4 bases and J by 4 bases, and 14 bases separated the two germline ends. CDR3 length: 14 residues. Per germline, CDR1 SGHAT and CDR2 FQNNGV. As DNA, the CDR3 is TGTGCCAGCAGCTACTCCGGGGGGCCATACGAGCAGTACTTC. It encodes CASSYSGGPYEQYF.

J is TRBJ2-1 and V is TRBV6-4, with TRBD2 identical over 9 bases. This CDR3 is built from 16 residues. Trimming removed 0 bases from V and 7 bases from J; junction bases left unmatched: 7. CDR1 and CDR2 from the germline V gene are MRHNA and SNTAGT. The CDR3 sequence: CASSDSGSGGSNEQFF. For the CDR3, the DNA is TGTGCCAGCAGTGACTCTGGGAGCGGGGGGTCGAATGAGCAGTTCTTC.

The chain couples TRBV7-3 to TRBJ2-1; D possibly corresponds to TRBD1 (5 bases). This CDR3 contains 16 residues. Trimming took 1 base from V and 2 from J, leaving 12 bases between them. Germline-derived CDR1 and CDR2 are SGHTA and FQGTGA. CDR3 nucleotides: TGTGCCAGCAGCTTAAAGGGTGGGGCCGCCTACAATGAGCAGTTCTTC. Residues: CASSLKGGAAYNEQFF.

The J gene is TRBJ2-3, the V gene TRBV29-1, with D possibly matching TRBD2 (6 bases). Trimming left V 1 base short and J 6 bases short, with 20 bases between. CDR3 size: 16 residues. Germline V CDR1 and CDR2: SQVTM, ANQGSEA. The CDR3 loop reads CSVEGPKGLLRDTQYF. The CDR3 bases are TGCAGCGTTGAAGGGCCTAAGGGACTCCTGCGGGATACGCAGTATTTT.

V is TRBV19 and J is TRBJ1-2, with a weak D call TRBD1 (5 bases). The CDR3 totals 13 residues. In germline, CDR1 is LNHDA, CDR2 SQIVND (reference sequence). V shed 7 bases and J shed 8 bases, with 17 bases lying between them. The chain's CDR3 is CASTPGGVYGYTF. CDR3 DNA sequence: TGTGCCAGTACCCCCGGGGGGGTGTACGGCTACACCTTC.

V and J are TRBV5-1 and TRBJ2-3; no clear D. The V end was cut by 0 bases, the J end by 4 bases, with 3 bases between. Germline lookup yields CDR1 SGHRS and CDR2 YFSETQ. CDR3 length: 12 residues. The CDR3 is CASSLASDTQYF. CDR3 nucleotides: TGCGCCAGCAGCTTGGCCTCAGATACGCAGTATTTT.

The chain employs TRBV2 and TRBJ2-3, with D possibly TRBD2 on 6 matching bases. CDR1 and CDR2 from the germline V gene are SNHLY and FYNNEI. This CDR3 has 15 amino acids. The ends were cut back, 6 bases at V and 2 bases at J, with 15 bases in the middle. CDR3 residues: CASRGSRGFTDTQYF. The CDR3 bases are TGTGCCAGCAGGGGCTCGCGGGGCTTCACAGATACGCAGTATTTT.